This record covers a single T cell receptor beta chain. Its antigen is not identified. The sample originates from a study of Tregs in tolerant kidney transplant recipients. Study information: CD4+CD25+CD127- cells came from approximately three-day belatacept mixed lymphocyte reactions, some with approximately five-day graft donor restimulation.

Trimming stripped 0 bases from V and 3 bases from J, with 13 bases between. The CDR3 is made up of 15 amino acids. The germline gives CDR1 SGHRS, CDR2 YFSETQ. Study-level points and caveats: This study did not directly address biological reproducibility. Validation in larger populations is needed because few patients were studied.

Measured with immunoSEQ multiplex PCR; TCRdb has only the in-frame clones, and not every one. The sample includes 35,000 to 50,000 clones, roughly 95% of them seen just once. This clonotype was obtained from a human donor in good health. This chain joins TRBV5-1 and TRBJ2-7; D is perhaps TRBD1 (6 bases). Sequencing input: Tregs from blood cultured with allogeneic cells. This CDR3 is CASSLAQGWVYEQYF. CDR3 nucleotides: TGCGCCAGCAGCTTGGCTCAGGGGTGGGTCTACGAGCAGTACTTC. Combining the CDR3 with reference TRBV5-1 and TRBJ2-7 gives the whole variable domain KAGVTQTPRYLIKTRGQQVTLSCSPISGHRSVSWYQQTPGQGLQFLFEYFSETQRNKGNFPGRFSGRQFSNSRSEMNVSTLELGDSALYLCASSLAQGWVYEQYFGPGTRLTVT.